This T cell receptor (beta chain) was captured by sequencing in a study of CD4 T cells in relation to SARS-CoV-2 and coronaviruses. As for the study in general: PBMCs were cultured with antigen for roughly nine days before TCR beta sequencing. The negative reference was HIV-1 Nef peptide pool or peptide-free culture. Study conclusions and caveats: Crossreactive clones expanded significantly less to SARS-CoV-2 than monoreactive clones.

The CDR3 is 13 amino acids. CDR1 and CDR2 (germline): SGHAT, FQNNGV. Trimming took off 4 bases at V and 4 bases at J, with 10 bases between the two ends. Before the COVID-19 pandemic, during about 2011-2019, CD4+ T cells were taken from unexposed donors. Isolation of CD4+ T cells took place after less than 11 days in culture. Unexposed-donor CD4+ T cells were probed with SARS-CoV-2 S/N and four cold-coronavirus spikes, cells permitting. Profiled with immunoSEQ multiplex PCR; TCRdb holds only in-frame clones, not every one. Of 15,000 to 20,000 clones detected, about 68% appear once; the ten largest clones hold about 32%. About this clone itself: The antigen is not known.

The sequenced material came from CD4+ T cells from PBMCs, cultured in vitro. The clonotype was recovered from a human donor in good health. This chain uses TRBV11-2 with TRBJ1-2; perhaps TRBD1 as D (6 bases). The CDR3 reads CASSSGTIYGYTF. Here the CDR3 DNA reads TGTGCCAGCAGCTCCGGGACAATCTATGGCTACACCTTC.